This TCR beta chain was recorded in a study of T cells in Graves' hyperthyroidism and ophthalmopathy. Clinical symptoms, serum thyroxine, TRAb, thyroid ultrasound and orbital computed tomography informed diagnoses. On this clonotype itself: The target antigen is unknown.

The CDR3 extends over 14 amino acids. Germline V gene lookup returns CDR1 SGHRS and CDR2 YFSETQ. The junction had 4 bases not matched to a gene; V was cut back by 0 bases and J by 7 bases. Researchers amplified the TCR beta CDR3 regions from RNA transcripts. Initially, a first-round RT-PCR of the TCR CDR3 employed the HTBI primer set. TCRdb re-derived calls from the multiplex PCR reads in MiXCR, one entry per CDR3 protein. The table shows 490,000 or so distinct CDR3 sequences, with around a fifth occurring only once. Study-level findings and limits: Clonotypes that were expanded in thyroid above 0.001 mostly appeared in blood too. A 13 V-J signature model discriminated ophthalmopathy versus stable hyperthyroidism.

This clonotype originated in a woman aged 70-85 years with Graves' ophthalmopathy. V and J are TRBV5-1 and TRBJ2-1; 7 bases agree with TRBD2. Sequencing input: blood. Here the CDR3 reads CASSLASSGNEQFF. CDR3 nucleotides: TGCGCCAGCAGCTTGGCTAGTAGCGGGAATGAGCAGTTCTTC.